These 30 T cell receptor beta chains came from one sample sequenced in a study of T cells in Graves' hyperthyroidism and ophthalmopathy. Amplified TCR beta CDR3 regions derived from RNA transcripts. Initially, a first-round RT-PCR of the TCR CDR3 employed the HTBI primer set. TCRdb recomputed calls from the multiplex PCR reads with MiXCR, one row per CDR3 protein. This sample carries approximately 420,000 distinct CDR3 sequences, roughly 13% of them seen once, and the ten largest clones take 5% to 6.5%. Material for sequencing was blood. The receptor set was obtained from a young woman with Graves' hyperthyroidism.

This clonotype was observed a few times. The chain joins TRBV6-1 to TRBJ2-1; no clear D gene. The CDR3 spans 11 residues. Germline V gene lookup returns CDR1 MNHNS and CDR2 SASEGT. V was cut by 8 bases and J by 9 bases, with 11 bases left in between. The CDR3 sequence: CASGFVCEQFF. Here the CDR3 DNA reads TGTGCCAGCGGCTTTGTATGTGAGCAGTTCTTC.

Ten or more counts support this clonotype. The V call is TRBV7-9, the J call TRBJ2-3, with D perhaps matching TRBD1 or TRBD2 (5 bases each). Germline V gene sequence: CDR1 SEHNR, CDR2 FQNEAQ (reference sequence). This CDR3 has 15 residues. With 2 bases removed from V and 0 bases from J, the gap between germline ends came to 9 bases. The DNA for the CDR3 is TGTGCCAGCAGCTTAATCGGGGCTAGCACAGATACGCAGTATTTT. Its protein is CASSLIGASTDTQYF.

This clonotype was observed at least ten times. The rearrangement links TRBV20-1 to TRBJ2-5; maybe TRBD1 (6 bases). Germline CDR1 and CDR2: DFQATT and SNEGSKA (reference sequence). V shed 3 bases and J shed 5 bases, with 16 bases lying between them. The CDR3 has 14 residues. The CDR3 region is CSARDKDSWETQYF. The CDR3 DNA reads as TGCAGTGCTAGGGACAAGGACAGTTGGGAGACCCAGTACTTC.

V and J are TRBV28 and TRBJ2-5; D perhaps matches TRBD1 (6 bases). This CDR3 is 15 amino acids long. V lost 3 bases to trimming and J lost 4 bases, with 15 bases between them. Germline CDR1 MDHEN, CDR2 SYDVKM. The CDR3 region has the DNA TGTGCCAGCAGTTTTTCACAGGGAGCCGCAGAGACCCAGTACTTC. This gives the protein CASSFSQGAAETQYF.

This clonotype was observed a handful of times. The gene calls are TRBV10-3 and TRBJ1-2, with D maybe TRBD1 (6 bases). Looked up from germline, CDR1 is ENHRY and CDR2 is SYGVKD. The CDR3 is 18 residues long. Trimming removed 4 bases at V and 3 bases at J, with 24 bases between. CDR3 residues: CAISVRTGTLNGDYGYTF. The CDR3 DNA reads TGTGCCATCAGTGTACGAACGGGGACACTGAATGGGGACTATGGCTACACCTTC.

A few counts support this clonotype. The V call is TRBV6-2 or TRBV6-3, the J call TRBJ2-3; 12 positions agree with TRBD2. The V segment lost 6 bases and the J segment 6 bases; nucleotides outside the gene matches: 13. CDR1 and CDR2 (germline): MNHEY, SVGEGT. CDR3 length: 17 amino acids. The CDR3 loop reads CASSYTRTSGNSDTQYF. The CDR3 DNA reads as TGTGCCAGCAGCTATACCCGGACTAGCGGGAATTCTGATACGCAGTATTTT.

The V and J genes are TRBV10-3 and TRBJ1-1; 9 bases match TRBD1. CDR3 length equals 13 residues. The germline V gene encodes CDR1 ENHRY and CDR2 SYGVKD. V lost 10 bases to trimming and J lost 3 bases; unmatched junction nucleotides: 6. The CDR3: CASTGGSDTEAFF. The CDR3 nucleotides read TGTGCCAGCACAGGGGGCTCCGACACTGAAGCTTTCTTT.

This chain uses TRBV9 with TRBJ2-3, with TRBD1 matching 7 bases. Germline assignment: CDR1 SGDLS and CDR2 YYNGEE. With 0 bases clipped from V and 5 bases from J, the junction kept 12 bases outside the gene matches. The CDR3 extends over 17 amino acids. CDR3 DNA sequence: TGTGCCAGCAGCGTAGGGGCCGACAGGGTGAGAGGAGATACGCAGTATTTT. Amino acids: CASSVGADRVRGDTQYF.

The CDR3 DNA reads as TGTGCCAGCAGCTTAATGGGACCCTATAAGGCGGGGGGAAGCTACGAGCAGTACTTC. Translation gives CASSLMGPYKAGGSYEQYF. The V call is TRBV7-2, the J call TRBJ2-7; 8 positions match TRBD2. CDR3 size: 19 residues. The V gene end was trimmed by 2 bases and the J gene end by 3 bases; junction bases not matched to a gene: 18. Germline V CDR1 and CDR2: SGHTA, FQGNSA.

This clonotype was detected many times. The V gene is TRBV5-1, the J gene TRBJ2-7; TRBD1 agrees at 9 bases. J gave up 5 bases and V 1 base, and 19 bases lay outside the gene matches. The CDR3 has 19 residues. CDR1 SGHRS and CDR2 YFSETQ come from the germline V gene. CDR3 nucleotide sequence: TGCGCCAGCAGCTTGAAGAAGAGCGGTCCCGGGACAGGGCAAGACGAGCAGTACTTC. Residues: CASSLKKSGPGTGQDEQYF. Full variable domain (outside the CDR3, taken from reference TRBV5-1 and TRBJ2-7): KAGVTQTPRYLIKTRGQQVTLSCSPISGHRSVSWYQQTPGQGLQFLFEYFSETQRNKGNFPGRFSGRQFSNSRSEMNVSTLELGDSALYLCASSLKKSGPGTGQDEQYFGPGTRLTVT.

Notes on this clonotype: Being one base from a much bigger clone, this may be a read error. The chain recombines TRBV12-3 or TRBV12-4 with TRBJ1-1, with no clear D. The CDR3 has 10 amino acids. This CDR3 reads CASSEGEASF. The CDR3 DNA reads TGTGCCAGCAGTGAGGGAGAAGCTTCCTTT.

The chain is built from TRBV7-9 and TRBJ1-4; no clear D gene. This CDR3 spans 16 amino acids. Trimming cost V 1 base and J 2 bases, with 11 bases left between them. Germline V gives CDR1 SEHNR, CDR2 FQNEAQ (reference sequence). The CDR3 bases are TGTGCCAGCAGCTTAGGAGGGTTGGCTACTAATGAAAAACTGTTTTTT. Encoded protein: CASSLGGLATNEKLFF.

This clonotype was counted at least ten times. This CDR3 reads CASSPTSGAADTQYF. The DNA of the CDR3 is TGTGCCAGCAGCCCAACTAGCGGGGCCGCGGATACGCAGTATTTT. The rearrangement joins TRBV7-3 to TRBJ2-3, with 10 bases matching TRBD2. CDR1 is SGHTA, CDR2 FQGTGA, per germline. Germline trimming cut 5 bases from V and 6 bases from J; bases unmatched to any gene: 8. The CDR3 loop spans 15 amino acids.

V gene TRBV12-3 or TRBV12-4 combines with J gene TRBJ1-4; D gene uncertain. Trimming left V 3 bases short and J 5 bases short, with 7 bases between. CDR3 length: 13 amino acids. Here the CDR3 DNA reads TGTGCCAGCAGTTTTGAGGTCAATGAAAAACTGTTTTTT. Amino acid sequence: CASSFEVNEKLFF.

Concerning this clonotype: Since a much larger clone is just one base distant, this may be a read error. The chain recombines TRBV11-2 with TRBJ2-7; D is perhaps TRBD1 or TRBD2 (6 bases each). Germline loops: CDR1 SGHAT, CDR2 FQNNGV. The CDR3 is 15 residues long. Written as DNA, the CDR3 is TGTGTCAGCAGGACCCATAGGGGGAGGACCTACGAGCAGTACTTC. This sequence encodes CVSRTHRGRTYEQYF.

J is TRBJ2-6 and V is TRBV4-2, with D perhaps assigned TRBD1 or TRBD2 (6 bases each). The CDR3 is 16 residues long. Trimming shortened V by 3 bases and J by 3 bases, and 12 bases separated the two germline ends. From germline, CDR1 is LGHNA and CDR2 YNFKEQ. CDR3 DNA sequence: TGTGCCAGCAGCCAGGGTGGGGGGCTTGGGGCCAACGTCCTGACTTTC. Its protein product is CASSQGGGLGANVLTF.

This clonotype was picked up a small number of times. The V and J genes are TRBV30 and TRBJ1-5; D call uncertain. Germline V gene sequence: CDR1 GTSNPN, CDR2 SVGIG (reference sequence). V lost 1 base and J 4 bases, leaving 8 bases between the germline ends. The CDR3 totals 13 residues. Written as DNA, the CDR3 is TGTGCCTGGAGTGAACAAGCAAATCAGCCCCAGCATTTT. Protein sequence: CAWSEQANQPQHF. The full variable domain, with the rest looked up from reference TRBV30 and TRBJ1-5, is SQTIHQWPATLVQPVGSPLSLECTVEGTSNPNLYWYRQAAGRGLQLLFYSVGIGQISSEVPQNLSASRPQDRQFILSSKKLLLSDSGFYLCAWSEQANQPQHFGDGTRLSIL.

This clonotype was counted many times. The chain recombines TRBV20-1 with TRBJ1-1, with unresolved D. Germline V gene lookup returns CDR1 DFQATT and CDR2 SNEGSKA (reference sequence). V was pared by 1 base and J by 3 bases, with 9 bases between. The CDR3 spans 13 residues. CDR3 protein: CSARGPLYTEAFF. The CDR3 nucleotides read TGCAGTGCTAGAGGACCCTTATACACTGAAGCTTTCTTT.

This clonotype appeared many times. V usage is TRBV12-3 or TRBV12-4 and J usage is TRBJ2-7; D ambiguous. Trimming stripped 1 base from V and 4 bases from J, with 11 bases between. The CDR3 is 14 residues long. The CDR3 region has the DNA TGTGCCAGCAGTTTAGGGGGTGAATGGTACGAGCAGTACTTC. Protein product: CASSLGGEWYEQYF.

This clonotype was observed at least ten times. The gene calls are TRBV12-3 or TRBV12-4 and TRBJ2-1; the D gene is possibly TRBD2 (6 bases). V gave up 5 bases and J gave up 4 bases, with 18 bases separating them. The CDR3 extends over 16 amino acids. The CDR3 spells CASSPFARGGYNEQFF. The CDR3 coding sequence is TGTGCCAGCAGTCCCTTCGCTCGCGGAGGGTACAATGAGCAGTTCTTC.

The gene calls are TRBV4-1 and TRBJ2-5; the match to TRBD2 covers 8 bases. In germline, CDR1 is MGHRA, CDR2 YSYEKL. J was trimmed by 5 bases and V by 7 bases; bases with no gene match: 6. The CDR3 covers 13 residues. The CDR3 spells CASNTGGDETQYF. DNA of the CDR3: TGCGCCAGCAACACGGGGGGGGACGAGACCCAGTACTTC.

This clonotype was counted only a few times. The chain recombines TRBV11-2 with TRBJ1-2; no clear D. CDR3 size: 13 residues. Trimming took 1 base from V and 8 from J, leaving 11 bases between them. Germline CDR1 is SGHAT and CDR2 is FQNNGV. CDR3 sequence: CASSLASPWGYTF. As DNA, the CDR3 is TGTGCCAGCAGCTTAGCCAGCCCCTGGGGCTACACCTTC.

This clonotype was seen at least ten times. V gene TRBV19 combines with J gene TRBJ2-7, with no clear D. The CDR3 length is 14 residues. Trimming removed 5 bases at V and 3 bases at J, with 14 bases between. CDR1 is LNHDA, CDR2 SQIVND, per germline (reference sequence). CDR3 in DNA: TGTGCCAGTAGTCGGTTTGCTGATAACTACGAGCAGTACTTC. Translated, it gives CASSRFADNYEQYF. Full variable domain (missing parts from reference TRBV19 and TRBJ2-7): DGGITQSPKYLFRKEGQNVTLSCEQNLNHDAMYWYRQDPGQGLRLIYYSQIVNDFQKGDIAEGYSVSREKKESFPLTVTSAQKNPTAFYLCASSRFADNYEQYFGPGTRLTVT.

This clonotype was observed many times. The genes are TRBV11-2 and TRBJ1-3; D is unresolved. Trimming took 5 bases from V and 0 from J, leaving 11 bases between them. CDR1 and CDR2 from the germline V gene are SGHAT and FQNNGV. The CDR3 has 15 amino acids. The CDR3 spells CASSKDRYSGNTIYF. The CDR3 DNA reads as TGTGCCAGCAGCAAGGACCGATACTCTGGAAACACCATATATTTT.

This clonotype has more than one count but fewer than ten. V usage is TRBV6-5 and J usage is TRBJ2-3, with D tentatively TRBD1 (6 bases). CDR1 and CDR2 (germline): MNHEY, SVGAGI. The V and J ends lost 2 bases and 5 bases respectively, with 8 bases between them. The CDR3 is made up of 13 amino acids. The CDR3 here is CASSYVGGDTQYF. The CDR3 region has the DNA TGTGCCAGCAGTTACGTAGGGGGAGATACGCAGTATTTT.

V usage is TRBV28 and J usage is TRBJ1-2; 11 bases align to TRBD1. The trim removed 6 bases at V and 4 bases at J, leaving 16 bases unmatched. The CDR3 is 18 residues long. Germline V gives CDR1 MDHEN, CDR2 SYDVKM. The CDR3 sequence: CASSPGTGGVGLGYGYTF. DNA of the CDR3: TGTGCCAGCAGCCCCGGGACAGGGGGTGTTGGTCTAGGCTATGGCTACACCTTC.

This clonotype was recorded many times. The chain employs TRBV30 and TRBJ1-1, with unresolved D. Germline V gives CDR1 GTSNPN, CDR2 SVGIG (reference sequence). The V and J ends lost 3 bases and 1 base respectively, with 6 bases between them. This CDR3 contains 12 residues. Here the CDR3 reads CAWREENTEAFF. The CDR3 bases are TGTGCCTGGAGGGAAGAGAACACTGAAGCTTTCTTT.

CDR3 in DNA: TGTGCCACCAGCACTTCCACCGGACAGACTAGCAATCAGCCCCAGCATTTT. This sequence encodes CATSTSTGQTSNQPQHF. V usage is TRBV15 and J usage is TRBJ1-5, with D maybe TRBD1 (6 bases). CDR1 and CDR2 from the germline V gene are LNHNV and YYDKDF (reference sequence). This CDR3 comprises 17 residues. V was trimmed by 4 bases and J by 0 bases, leaving 16 bases between them.

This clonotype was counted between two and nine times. The chain's CDR3 is CASRPVGVKNSPLHF. CDR3 nucleotides: TGTGCCAGCAGACCTGTCGGGGTTAAGAATTCACCCCTCCACTTT. The chain recombines TRBV5-6 with TRBJ1-6; no reliable D call. Germline lookup yields CDR1 SGHDT and CDR2 YYEEEE. V lost 5 bases and J 7 bases, leaving 16 bases between the germline ends. This CDR3 has 15 residues.

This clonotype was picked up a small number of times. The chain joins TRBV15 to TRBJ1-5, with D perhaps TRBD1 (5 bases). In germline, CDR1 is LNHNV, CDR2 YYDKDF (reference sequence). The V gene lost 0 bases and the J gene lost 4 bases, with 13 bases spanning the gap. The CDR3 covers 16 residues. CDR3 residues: CATSRDVTGPNQPQHF. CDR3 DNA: TGTGCCACCAGCAGAGATGTTACAGGCCCAAATCAGCCCCAGCATTTT.